These T cell receptor beta chains were read from a single sample in a study of T-cell reconstitution after alpha-beta-depleted transplantation in children. Using its own MiXCR run on the PCR reads, TCRdb lists one record per CDR3 protein. The sample lists fewer than 150,000 distinct CDR3 sequences, about 23% occurring once. The sample in question was PBMCs, mostly from graft donor cells, obtained 180 days after TCRalphabeta/CD19-depleted stem cell transplant. These receptors came from a male patient between 2 and 9 years old who had a stem cell transplant for chronic granulomatous disease, so the T cells may come from the graft donor. Each CDR3 is given with its conserved first and last residue. The D gene is left open where the match is weak. For some rows the clone size is stated as once, few or many, or as a class when expanded; others skip it.

v_gene	j_gene	abundance	d_gene	CDR3aa	CDR3nt
TRBV20-1	TRBJ2-7	many	NA	CSARDRTPNAPYEQYF	TGCAGTGCTAGAGATCGGACGCCCAATGCCCCCTACGAGCAGTACTTC
TRBV12-3/TRBV12-4	TRBJ2-5	many	TRBD2	CASSPGLPQETQYF	TGTGCCAGCAGTCCGGGACTACCACAAGAGACCCAGTACTTC
TRBV9	TRBJ1-2	NA	NA	CASSPAEQFYGYTF	TGTGCCAGCAGCCCCGCTGAGCAGTTCTATGGCTACACCTTC
TRBV29-1	TRBJ1-2	NA	NA	CSAESPSDGYTF	TGCAGCGCAGAAAGCCCTTCCGATGGCTACACCTTC
TRBV21-1	TRBJ2-2	NA	NA	CASSKGRDTGELFF	TGTGCCAGCAGCAAAGGACGGGACACCGGGGAGCTGTTTTTT
TRBV9	TRBJ2-1	NA	NA	CASQGEGGTQFF	TGTGCCAGCCAAGGAGAGGGGGGGACGCAGTTCTTC
TRBV20-1	TRBJ2-7	few	NA	CSARVSPSYEQYF	TGCAGTGCTAGAGTTAGCCCCTCCTACGAGCAGTACTTC
TRBV27	TRBJ2-7	few	NA	CASSLGRVFYEQYF	TGTGCCAGCAGTTTGGGACGAGTTTTCTACGAGCAGTACTTC
TRBV7-8	TRBJ2-1	few	TRBD2	CASSFPGLANRYDEQFF	TGTGCCAGCAGCTTTCCGGGACTAGCGAATAGATACGATGAGCAGTTCTTC
TRBV20-1	TRBJ1-3	few	NA	CSANLGLSAGNTIYF	TGCAGTGCTAACCTCGGCCTCTCGGCTGGAAACACCATATATTTT
TRBV6-5	TRBJ2-6	many	TRBD2	CASSTTSGRHSGANVLTF	TGTGCCAGCAGTACGACTAGCGGGAGGCACTCTGGGGCCAACGTCCTGACTTTC
TRBV7-3	TRBJ2-3	many	NA	CASSLFNGVGTDTQYF	TGTGCCAGCAGCTTATTTAATGGGGTGGGCACAGATACGCAGTATTTT
TRBV7-2	TRBJ1-5	many	NA	CASSLTGGSNQPQHF	TGTGCCAGCAGCTTAACGGGAGGAAGTAATCAGCCCCAGCATTTT
TRBV7-9	TRBJ1-5	NA	TRBD1	CASSPTGDSNQPQHF	TGTGCCAGCAGCCCGACAGGGGATAGCAATCAGCCCCAGCATTTT
TRBV30	TRBJ2-7	many	NA	CAWSDRTAKYF	TGTGCCTGGAGTGATCGGACAGCCAAGTACTTC